These 6 T cell receptor beta chains were sequenced from one sample in a study of blood T cell repertoires in COVID-19. Method: immunoSEQ multiplex PCR; TCRdb's copy keeps in-frame clones and lacks some. The repertoire holds fewer than 150,000 clones, approximately 80% seen once, with approximately 1.6% in the top ten. The sequencing sample was made of PBMCs or T cells enriched from blood (not recorded which). These receptors were taken from a woman aged 18-29 years who had been exposed to COVID-19.

V and J are TRBV18 and TRBJ1-5; 12 nucleotides align to TRBD1. V shed 6 bases, J shed 3 bases, and the junction held 6 bases outside the gene matches. Germline V gene lookup returns CDR1 KGHSH and CDR2 LQKENI. The CDR3 spans 16 residues. CDR3 in DNA: TGTGCCAGCTCTACGGGACAGGGGGCCCTCAATCAGCCCCAGCATTTT. This gives the protein CASSTGQGALNQPQHF. Full variable domain (outside the CDR3, taken from reference TRBV18 and TRBJ1-5): NAGVMQNPRHLVRRRGQEARLRCSPMKGHSHVYWYRQLPEEGLKFMVYLQKENIIDESGMPKERFSAEFPKEGPSILRIQQVVRGDSAAYFCASSTGQGALNQPQHFGDGTRLSIL.

In its sample, this clone was seen once. The rearrangement links TRBV6-5 to TRBJ2-7, with TRBD1 as a possible D gene (5 bases). CDR3 length equals 12 residues. CDR1 and CDR2 from the germline V gene are MNHEY and SVGAGI. Deletions cut 6 bases from V and 6 bases from J, with 12 bases between. The CDR3 protein is CASSADSAEQYF. CDR3 DNA: TGTGCCAGCAGCGCCGACAGTGCCGAGCAGTACTTC.

This clone was observed once. The genes are TRBV4-1 and TRBJ1-1; the D gene is possibly TRBD1 (5 bases). This CDR3 has 14 amino acids. In germline, CDR1 is MGHRA, CDR2 YSYEKL. V lost 6 bases and J lost 0, with 11 bases in between. CDR3 sequence: CASRRTSVNTEAFF. The CDR3 nucleotides are TGCGCCAGCAGACGGACAAGCGTGAACACTGAAGCTTTCTTT.

The V call is TRBV3-1 (or the pseudogene TRBV3-2), the J call TRBJ2-7; a weak D match, TRBD2 (6 bases). Germline CDR1 and CDR2: LGHDT and YNNKEL (reference sequence). The CDR3 loop spans 15 amino acids. The V gene lost 1 base and the J gene lost 6 bases, with 16 bases spanning the gap. Here the CDR3 reads CASSQASMQGGEQYF. In DNA form, the CDR3 reads TGTGCCAGCAGCCAAGCCTCTATGCAGGGAGGCGAGCAGTACTTC.

The chain has TRBV7-9 and TRBJ1-6; 9 nucleotides match TRBD1. Trimming removed 5 bases from V and 8 bases from J; junction bases left unmatched: 16. There are 18 residues in the CDR3. Germline V gene data show CDR1 as SEHNR and CDR2 as FQNEAQ (reference sequence). The CDR3 spells CASSPPGQGTIIDSPLHF. CDR3 coding DNA: TGTGCCAGCAGCCCGCCGGGACAGGGTACTATTATCGATTCACCCCTCCACTTT.

The chain joins TRBV7-2 to TRBJ2-3; perhaps TRBD2 as D (5 bases). Per germline, CDR1 SGHTA and CDR2 FQGNSA. V lost 5 bases, J lost 0 bases, and 12 bases lay in between. The CDR3 is 15 amino acids. This CDR3 reads CASSPQSGSTDTQYF. The CDR3 coding sequence is TGTGCCAGCAGCCCCCAGAGCGGTAGCACAGATACGCAGTATTTT.